This T cell receptor beta chain was identified during a study of control samples from healthy donors and cancer patients. Trimming took 4 bases from V and 8 from J, leaving 16 bases between them. This CDR3 has 15 residues. The germline V gene has CDR1 SGHNT and CDR2 YYREEE (reference sequence). Only in-frame clones appear in the TCRdb table, and some are missing; sequencing was by immunoSEQ multiplex PCR. The sample carries 70,000 to 80,000 clones, 84% recorded once. The sample taken for sequencing was blood. This clonotype originated in a man aged 50 or older in good health. The chain joins TRBV5-4 to TRBJ1-6, with a possible D match to TRBD1 (5 bases). The CDR3 bases are TGTGCCAGCAGCCCGACACATTCACAGGATTCACCCCTCCACTTT. The encoded protein is CASSPTHSQDSPLHF.